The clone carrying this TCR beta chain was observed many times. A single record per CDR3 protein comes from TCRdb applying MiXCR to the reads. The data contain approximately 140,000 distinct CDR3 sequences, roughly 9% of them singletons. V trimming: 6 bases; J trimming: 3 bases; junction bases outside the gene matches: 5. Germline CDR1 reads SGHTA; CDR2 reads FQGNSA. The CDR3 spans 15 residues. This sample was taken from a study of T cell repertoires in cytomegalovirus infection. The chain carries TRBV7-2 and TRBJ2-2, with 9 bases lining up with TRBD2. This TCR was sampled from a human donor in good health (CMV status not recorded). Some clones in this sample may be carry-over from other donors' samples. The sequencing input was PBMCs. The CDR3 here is CASSRAGGHTGELFF. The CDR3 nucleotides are TGTGCCAGCAGTCGGGCGGGGGGGCACACCGGGGAGCTGTTTTTT.